This T cell receptor beta chain was identified during a study of T cell changes during pregnancy in multiple sclerosis. TCRdb's table, derived via immunoSEQ multiplex PCR, lists solely in-frame clones and lacks some. The table shows tens of thousands of clones, with about nine tenths occurring only once. Here the sequenced sample was peripheral blood, taken after pregnancy. The sequence derives from a female donor in good health, enrolled as a control in a pregnancy study.

Here the CDR3 DNA reads TGTGCCAGCAGCGTCGGGACAGTGAACACTGAAGCTTTCTTT. Amino acids: CASSVGTVNTEAFF. The chain joins TRBV7-2 to TRBJ1-1, with 7 bases that match TRBD1. V trimming: 5 bases; J trimming: 0 bases; junction bases outside the gene matches: 3. The CDR3 is 14 residues long. The germline V gene has CDR1 SGHTA and CDR2 FQGNSA.